Listed below are T cell receptor beta chains from one sample, sequenced in a study of cytomegalovirus exposure and HLA in healthy donors. Assay used: immunoSEQ multiplex PCR; TCRdb lists only in-frame clones, some missing. Seen here are roughly 63,000 clones, around 89% observed once, and the top ten hold more than 0.95%. Sequenced input: PBMCs. These receptors all come from a woman under 30 in good health and CMV-seronegative. The CDR3 runs from the conserved cysteine through the conserved F or W. A D gene is named only where the DNA matches it firmly. Expanded clones are given a class, and other clones once, few, many or no size at all.

V	D	J	size	CDR3	DNA
TRBV18	TRBD1	TRBJ1-4	NA	CASKDRATNEKLFF	TGTGCCAGCAAGGACAGGGCAACTAATGAAAAACTGTTTTTT
TRBV5-4	TRBD1	TRBJ1-4	NA	CASSQGQGREKLFF	TGTGCCAGCAGCCAGGGACAGGGGAGGGAAAAACTGTTTTTT
TRBV7-2	TRBD1	TRBJ1-2	NA	CASSLNGPGQGVGYTF	TGTGCCAGCAGCCTAAACGGCCCGGGACAGGGCGTGGGCTACACCTTC
TRBV2	TRBD2	TRBJ2-7	NA	CASSVAGGPLGSEQYF	TGTGCCAGCAGTGTTGCGGGGGGCCCGCTAGGTTCAGAGCAGTACTTC
TRBV7-2	TRBD2	TRBJ2-2	NA	CASSRTSGRAAVGELFF	TGTGCCAGCAGCCGGACTAGCGGGAGGGCCGCGGTCGGGGAGCTGTTTTTT
TRBV7-8	TRBD2	TRBJ2-5	NA	CASTSHRLAGSGETQYF	TGTGCCAGCACCTCGCATAGGCTAGCGGGGAGTGGGGAGACCCAGTACTTC
TRBV7-9	NA	TRBJ1-2	once	CASSFNAQAGALYGYTF	TGTGCCAGCAGCTTCAATGCCCAAGCGGGGGCCCTCTATGGCTACACCTTC
TRBV5-1	TRBD1	TRBJ1-1	once	CASSLTEGGQGNTEAFF	TGCGCCAGCAGCTTGACCGAAGGGGGACAGGGGAACACTGAAGCTTTCTTT
TRBV27	TRBD2	TRBJ2-7	NA	CASSFLAEPYEQYF	TGTGCCAGCAGTTTCCTAGCGGAACCATACGAGCAGTACTTC
TRBV5-4	NA	TRBJ2-5	NA	CASSFGEGRVETQYF	TGTGCCAGCAGCTTCGGGGAAGGGCGGGTGGAGACCCAGTACTTC
TRBV19	NA	TRBJ2-1	NA	CASSVGASGYNEQFF	TGTGCCAGTAGTGTGGGGGCTAGCGGCTACAATGAGCAGTTCTTC
TRBV29-1	TRBD1	TRBJ1-1	NA	CSATGGTEAFF	TGCAGCGCGACAGGGGGCACTGAAGCTTTCTTT
TRBV5-1	TRBD2	TRBJ2-1	few	CASSLASLAGAEQFF	TGCGCCAGCAGCTTGGCCTCATTAGCGGGGGCCGAGCAGTTCTTC
TRBV28	TRBD2	TRBJ2-7	NA	CASSFPGTSAEQYF	TGTGCCAGCAGTTTCCCTGGGACTAGCGCCGAGCAGTACTTC
TRBV6-6	TRBD1	TRBJ1-2	NA	CASSYGTGDGGYTF	TGTGCCAGCAGTTACGGGACAGGGGATGGTGGCTACACCTTC
TRBV6-6	TRBD1	TRBJ2-3	NA	CASRLGQGSDTQYF	TGTGCCAGCAGACTCGGACAGGGTAGCGATACGCAGTATTTT
TRBV19	TRBD1	TRBJ2-5	NA	CASSTAGQGAETQYF	TGTGCCAGTAGTACCGCGGGACAGGGCGCGGAGACCCAGTACTTC
TRBV5-1	NA	TRBJ2-7	NA	CASSLESGGDYEQYF	TGCGCCAGCAGCCTAGAATCTGGGGGCGACTACGAGCAGTACTTC
TRBV5-8	TRBD1	TRBJ2-3	NA	CASGYGTGGGTDTQYF	TGTGCCAGCGGCTACGGGACAGGGGGCGGCACAGATACGCAGTATTTT
TRBV21-1	NA	TRBJ1-6	once	CASSKALCALNSPLHF	TGTGCCAGCAGCAAAGCGCTTTGCGCTCTTAATTCACCCCTCCACTTT
TRBV19	TRBD1	TRBJ2-1	NA	CASTLGTGGLDEQFF	TGTGCCAGTACCTTAGGGACAGGGGGGTTGGATGAGCAGTTCTTC
TRBV5-4	NA	TRBJ2-3	NA	CASMGRGSTDTQYF	TGTGCCAGCATGGGGAGAGGTAGCACAGATACGCAGTATTTT
TRBV7-9	NA	TRBJ1-3	NA	CASSPGRNTIYF	TGTGCCAGCAGCCCTGGTCGGAACACCATATATTTT
TRBV5-4	TRBD1	TRBJ1-1	NA	CASSRDRGRITEAFF	TGTGCCAGCAGTCGGGACAGGGGGCGCATTACTGAAGCTTTCTTT
TRBV5-8	NA	TRBJ1-5	few	CASSLRTGSQPQHF	TGTGCCAGCAGCCTAAGGACGGGGAGTCAGCCCCAGCATTTT
TRBV19	NA	TRBJ2-7	NA	CASSTHTRSDEQYF	TGTGCCAGTAGTACGCATACGCGAAGCGACGAGCAGTACTTC
TRBV18	NA	TRBJ1-6	NA	CASSPRGTENNSPLHF	TGTGCCAGCTCACCCAGGGGCACGGAAAATAATTCACCCCTCCACTTT
TRBV28	TRBD1	TRBJ1-2	NA	CASRSTGDGYTF	TGTGCCAGCAGGTCGACAGGGGATGGCTACACCTTC
TRBV28	NA	TRBJ1-1	NA	CASSTNLGGQNTEAFF	TGTGCCAGCAGTACCAACCTCGGCGGACAAAACACTGAAGCTTTCTTT
TRBV19	NA	TRBJ1-2	NA	CAIARPGDYGYTF	TGTGCGATTGCTCGTCCAGGGGACTATGGCTACACCTTC
TRBV9	TRBD1	TRBJ2-7	NA	CASSDPGQGNEQYF	TGTGCCAGCAGCGACCCGGGACAGGGGAACGAGCAGTACTTC
TRBV4-2	TRBD1	TRBJ2-5	medium-sized	CASSRDRGGQETQYF	TGTGCCAGCAGCCGCGACAGGGGAGGCCAAGAGACCCAGTACTTC
TRBV7-6	NA	TRBJ2-3	NA	CASSLIGGTDTQYF	TGTGCCAGCAGCTTAATCGGGGGCACAGATACGCAGTATTTT
TRBV7-2	NA	TRBJ1-6	NA	CASSLAEAPLHF	TGTGCCAGCAGCTTAGCCGAGGCCCCCCTCCACTTT
TRBV5-8	NA	TRBJ2-6	NA	CASSLGGLGGANVLTF	TGTGCCAGCAGCTTGGGGGGCCTCGGAGGGGCCAACGTCCTGACTTTC
TRBV7-2	TRBD2	TRBJ2-7	NA	CASSTGTSGGDPPYEQYF	TGTGCCAGCAGCACCGGGACTAGCGGGGGGGACCCTCCCTACGAGCAGTACTTC
TRBV5-6	NA	TRBJ2-6	once	CASSFGPSGANVLTF	TGTGCCAGCAGCTTTGGCCCCTCTGGGGCCAACGTCCTGACTTTC
TRBV5-6	NA	TRBJ2-7	NA	CASSLFLLYEQYF	TGTGCCAGCAGCTTGTTCCTACTCTACGAGCAGTACTTC
TRBV30	NA	TRBJ2-5	NA	CAWSRGWQETQYF	TGTGCCTGGAGCCGAGGGTGGCAAGAGACCCAGTACTTC
TRBV2	NA	TRBJ2-2	NA	CASSALAAGNTGELFF	TGTGCCAGCTCCGCCTTGGCGGCGGGAAACACCGGGGAGCTGTTTTTT
TRBV28	TRBD1	TRBJ2-3	once	CASSLRDRVADTQYF	TGTGCCAGCAGTCTCCGGGACAGGGTTGCAGATACGCAGTATTTT
TRBV6-5	TRBD1	TRBJ1-1	once	CASSPGTGHGTEAFF	TGTGCCAGCAGTCCCGGGACAGGGCACGGGACTGAAGCTTTCTTT
TRBV28	TRBD2	TRBJ2-7	NA	CATYPETSAFYEQYF	TGTGCCACCTATCCCGAGACTAGCGCTTTTTACGAGCAGTACTTC
TRBV27	NA	TRBJ2-4	NA	CASRYRERFRAKNIQYF	TGTGCCAGCAGATACAGGGAGAGGTTCAGGGCCAAAAACATTCAGTACTTC
TRBV27	TRBD1	TRBJ2-7	NA	CASSKTGAGQGEQYF	TGTGCCAGCAGTAAAACAGGGGCCGGTCAGGGTGAGCAGTACTTC
TRBV14	NA	TRBJ2-7	NA	CASSPRGFSYEQCF	TGTGCCAGCAGCCCTAGAGGTTTCTCCTACGAGCAGTGCTTC
TRBV7-2	TRBD1	TRBJ1-4	NA	CASSPQGAVNEKLFF	TGTGCCAGCAGCCCACAGGGGGCCGTTAATGAAAAACTGTTTTTT
TRBV6-6	NA	TRBJ1-5	few	CAAGQGLSQPQHF	TGTGCCGCGGGGCAGGGTCTAAGTCAGCCCCAGCATTTT
TRBV18	NA	TRBJ1-5	NA	CASSPRSDQPQHF	TGTGCCAGCTCACCACGTTCGGATCAGCCCCAGCATTTT
TRBV4-2	NA	TRBJ1-2	NA	CASSQEGATTGTDTNYGYTF	TGTGCCAGCAGCCAAGAGGGGGCCACTACCGGGACGGATACTAACTATGGCTACACCTTC